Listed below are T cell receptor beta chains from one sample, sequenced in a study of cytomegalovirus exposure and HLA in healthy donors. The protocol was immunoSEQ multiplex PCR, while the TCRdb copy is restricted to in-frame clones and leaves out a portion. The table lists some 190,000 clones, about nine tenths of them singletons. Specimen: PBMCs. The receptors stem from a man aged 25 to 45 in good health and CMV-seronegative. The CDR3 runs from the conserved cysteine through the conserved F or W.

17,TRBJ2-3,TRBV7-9,CASSLAPGGRSTDTQYF
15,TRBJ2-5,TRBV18,CASSLAEGARETQYF
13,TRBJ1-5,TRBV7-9,CSSSLAGGQPQHF
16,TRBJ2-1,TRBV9,CASSARRTGGGVEQFF
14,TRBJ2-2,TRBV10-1,CATRGTGNTGELFF
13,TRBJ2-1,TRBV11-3,CASSLGGFREQFF
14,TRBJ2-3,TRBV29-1,CSVEARGGTDTQYF
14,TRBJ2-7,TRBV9,CASSGTFDSYEQYF
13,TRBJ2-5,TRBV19,CASRAGNQETQYF
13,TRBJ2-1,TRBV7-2,CASSSDRQNEQFF
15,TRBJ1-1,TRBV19,CASSFGGAKATEAFF
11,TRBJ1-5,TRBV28,CASSFGRAQHF
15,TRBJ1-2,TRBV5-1,CASSPRQEEDYGYTF
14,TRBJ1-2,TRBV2,CASSGGRSNYGYTF
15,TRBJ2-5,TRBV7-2,CASSLAPGFQETQYF
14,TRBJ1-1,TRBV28,CASSFTWGDTEAFF
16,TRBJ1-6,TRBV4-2,CASSQTRTGTNSPLHF
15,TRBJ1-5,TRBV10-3,CAPHPGGVRNQPQHF
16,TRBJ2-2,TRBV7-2,CASSRGQGGGTGELFF
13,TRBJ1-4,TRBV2,CACTLGGREKLFF
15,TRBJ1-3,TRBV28,CASSQFLGSGNTIYF
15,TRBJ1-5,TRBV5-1,CASSLNTGAGQPQHF
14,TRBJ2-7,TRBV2,CASSESGASYEQYF
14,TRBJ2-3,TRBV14,CASSRRQGADTQYF
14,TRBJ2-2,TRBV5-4,CASSVGTQSGELFF
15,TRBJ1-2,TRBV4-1,CASSQDSQVLYGYTF